Shown below are 6 T cell receptor beta chains from a single sample sequenced in a study of glioma-infiltrating T cells. Using RNA template, CDR3s of TCR alpha and beta were amplified with iRepertoire arm-PCR. TCRdb redid the calling of the multiplex PCR reads with MiXCR, one entry per CDR3 protein. Here the sample spans some 130,000 distinct CDR3 sequences, under 30% being singletons. The sample taken for sequencing was glioma tissue, nonneoplastic brain tissue, or PBMCs (not recorded which). These receptors came from a human donor with low-grade glioma or glioblastoma, undergoing nonglioma brain surgery, or in good health (not recorded which).

This clonotype showed up just a few times. The V gene is TRBV6-1, the J gene TRBJ2-2; D remains ambiguous. V shed 10 bases and J shed 1 base, with 13 bases lying between them. The germline V gene encodes CDR1 MNHNS and CDR2 SASEGT. This CDR3 is 14 amino acids long. In DNA, the CDR3 is TGTGCCACCTTAGAGAGCTGGAACACCGGGGAGCTGTTTTTT. Amino acids: CATLESWNTGELFF.

V usage is TRBV20-1 and J usage is TRBJ1-5, with 8 positions matching TRBD1. Germline-derived CDR1 and CDR2 are DFQATT and SNEGSKA (reference sequence). CDR3 length: 14 amino acids. V gave up 6 bases and J gave up 2 bases; unmatched junction bases: 6. DNA for the CDR3: TGCAGTGCCGACAGGGGTGGGGGCAATCAGCCCCAGCATTTT. Its protein is CSADRGGGNQPQHF.

CDR3 nucleotides: TGTGCCAGCAGCTTAGACAGGTCGGCCCTCCACTTT. This sequence encodes CASSLDRSALHF. The chain couples TRBV7-2 to TRBJ1-6, with D maybe TRBD1 (5 bases). V was pared by 1 base and J by 14 bases, with 9 bases between. The germline CDR1 and CDR2 sequences are SGHTA and FQGNSA. The CDR3 consists of 12 residues.

This clonotype was detected once. The J gene is TRBJ2-3, the V gene TRBV5-1; 12 bases fit TRBD2. Trimming took 1 base from V and 4 from J; bases not matched to a gene: 4. CDR1 and CDR2 (germline): SGHRS, YFSETQ. The CDR3 consists of 16 residues. This chain's CDR3 is CASSLYPSGGADTQYF. DNA for the CDR3: TGCGCCAGCAGCTTGTATCCTAGCGGGGGGGCAGATACGCAGTATTTT.

The chain combines TRBV11-2 with TRBJ1-2; TRBD1 agrees at 8 bases. This CDR3 contains 14 residues. The V and J ends lost 5 bases and 8 bases, in that order; junction bases with no gene match: 10. Germline CDR1 reads SGHAT; CDR2 reads FQNNGV. Here the CDR3 DNA reads TGTGCCAGCAGCCCTCCTGGACAGGGCAGCGGCTACACCTTC. It codes for CASSPPGQGSGYTF.

The chain links TRBV7-3 to TRBJ2-3; TRBD1 is a possible D gene (6 bases). The CDR3 has 15 residues. Deletions cut 5 bases from V and 0 bases from J, with 12 bases between. Germline CDR1 and CDR2: SGHTA and FQGTGA. The CDR3 loop is CASSGSGQSTDTQYF. The CDR3 bases are TGTGCCAGCAGCGGGTCGGGACAAAGCACAGATACGCAGTATTTT.